This T cell receptor beta chain emerged from a study of shared clonotypes between healthy human individuals. In the authors' methods: There were no quality scores in the junction-only immunoSEQ sequences, so filtering differed. TCRdb's copy holds only in-frame clones and misses some; the assay was immunoSEQ multiplex PCR. The DNA gave D and trimming, while V, J and clone size come from that table. Counted here are more than 150,000 clones, 85% to 95% occurring once; the ten biggest clones make up approximately 0.07%. Trimming cost V 4 bases and J 11 bases, with 21 bases left between them. The CDR3 is 14 amino acids. Germline assignment: CDR1 MNHEY and CDR2 SMNVEV (reference sequence).

The TCR sequence derives from a young woman in good health. Sequenced sample: naive CD4+ T cells sorted from blood. Subset described: CD45RA+ positively selected. The rearrangement uses TRBV27 and TRBJ2-7; no reliable D call. Here the CDR3 DNA reads TGTGCCAGCAGTTCGATAGTGGAACGGATTCAGGAGTACTTC. As protein: CASSSIVERIQEYF.